One T cell receptor beta chain is described in this entry. Under the authors' procedure: Quantification of nucleated cells was approximated via reference gene primer amplification. The assay was immunoSEQ multiplex PCR, and TCRdb's table has in-frame clones only and misses some. V, J and clone size derive from that table, while D and trimming were established from the DNA sequence. The sample has 75,000 to 100,000 clones; roughly three quarters are singletons. This record comes from a study of blood T cell repertoires in COVID-19. Germline lookup yields CDR1 SGHDT and CDR2 YYEEEE. This CDR3 region has 15 residues. Trimming removed 1 base from V and 1 base from J, with 11 bases in between.

The V gene is TRBV5-6, the J gene TRBJ2-5, with no clear D. Specimen: peripheral blood. The TCR sequence derives from a woman of 80 years or more with acute or convalescent COVID-19. The CDR3 here is CASSLRLLGQETQYF. In nucleotides, the CDR3 is TGTGCCAGCAGCTTGAGGCTCCTAGGCCAAGAGACCCAGTACTTC.